The rows below give T cell receptor beta chains drawn from one sample of a study of cytomegalovirus exposure and HLA in healthy donors. TCRdb keeps only in-frame clones here, not all; method: immunoSEQ multiplex PCR. There are about 210,000 clones in the sample, with under 1% held by the top ten. Sample: PBMCs. The receptors shown here come from a woman aged 25 to 45 in good health and CMV-seropositive. Each CDR3 is given with its conserved first and last residue. D genes are given only for firm matches. A row's size may be missing; if present it is once, few, many or a size class.

V gene,D gene,clone size,J gene,CDR3 protein,CDR3 DNA
TRBV7-8,.,.,TRBJ1-5,CASSLEAAPGYYSNQPQHF,TGTGCCAGCAGCTTAGAGGCAGCACCAGGGTATTATAGCAATCAGCCCCAGCATTTT
TRBV30,TRBD2,.,TRBJ2-1,CAWKPGGNEQFF,TGTGCCTGGAAGCCGGGGGGCAATGAGCAGTTCTTC
TRBV10-3,.,.,TRBJ1-5,CAISESTGQGRQPQHF,TGTGCCATCAGTGAGTCGACAGGACAAGGTCGGCAGCCCCAGCATTTT
TRBV19,TRBD1,.,TRBJ1-2,CASSAQGQGYYGYTF,TGTGCCAGTAGTGCACAGGGACAGGGCTACTATGGCTACACCTTC
TRBV2,TRBD2,.,TRBJ2-1,CARTTSGGGNEQFF,TGTGCCAGGACGACTAGCGGGGGGGGGAATGAGCAGTTCTTC
TRBV19,TRBD2,.,TRBJ2-3,CASIETSRTDTQYF,TGTGCCAGTATAGAGACTAGCCGCACAGATACGCAGTATTTT
TRBV28,.,.,TRBJ1-5,CASSFFGGIEHF,TGTGCCAGCAGTTTTTTCGGGGGTATCGAGCATTTT
TRBV19,TRBD1,.,TRBJ1-2,CASSRTGVLDGYTF,TGTGCCAGTAGTCGGACAGGGGTCTTGGATGGCTACACCTTC
TRBV6-1,.,.,TRBJ2-1,CASSEATGASYNEQFF,TGTGCCAGCAGTGAAGCAACGGGAGCGTCCTACAATGAGCAGTTCTTC
TRBV10-3,.,.,TRBJ2-7,CAIKGQGKVEQYF,TGTGCCATCAAGGGCCAGGGAAAAGTTGAGCAGTACTTC
TRBV2,TRBD1,.,TRBJ1-4,CASIADRGAEKLFF,TGTGCCAGCATCGCCGACAGGGGGGCGGAAAAACTGTTTTTT
TRBV10-3,TRBD1,.,TRBJ2-6,CAISELSLGTGKSGANVLTF,TGTGCCATCAGTGAGCTAAGTCTCGGGACAGGTAAATCTGGGGCCAACGTCCTGACTTTC
TRBV28,TRBD2,.,TRBJ2-3,CASRFASGSGEDTQYF,TGTGCCAGCCGCTTCGCTAGCGGGAGTGGTGAAGATACGCAGTATTTT
TRBV18,TRBD1,.,TRBJ1-5,CASSPGQGATYSNQPQHF,TGTGCCAGCTCACCCGGACAGGGAGCTACATATAGCAATCAGCCCCAGCATTTT
TRBV5-6,.,.,TRBJ2-7,CASSLAGRVYEQYF,TGTGCCAGCAGCTTGGCGGGGAGAGTCTACGAGCAGTACTTC
TRBV5-5,TRBD1,.,TRBJ1-6,CASSLIAGTGGAENSPLHF,TGTGCCAGCAGCTTAATTGCCGGGACAGGGGGCGCCGAGAATTCACCCCTCCACTTT
TRBV11-2,TRBD2,.,TRBJ2-1,CASSLGLVDEQFF,TGTGCCAGCAGCTTGGGACTAGTCGATGAGCAGTTCTTC
TRBV7-9,TRBD1,.,TRBJ1-1,CASSQRGTDIEAFF,TGTGCCAGCAGCCAGCGAGGGACAGACATTGAAGCTTTCTTT
TRBV5-1,TRBD1,.,TRBJ2-1,CASSFGTGRDEQFF,TGCGCCAGCAGCTTCGGGACAGGGCGGGATGAGCAGTTCTTC
TRBV29-1,TRBD2,.,TRBJ2-1,CSVEKTSGRAHEQFF,TGCAGCGTTGAAAAGACTAGCGGGAGGGCCCATGAGCAGTTCTTC
TRBV6-1,.,.,TRBJ2-7,CASQEQQSSYEQYF,TGTGCCAGTCAAGAACAACAGAGCTCCTACGAGCAGTACTTC
TRBV25-1,TRBD1,.,TRBJ2-7,CASSGPGQGISYEQYF,TGTGCCAGCAGCGGTCCGGGACAGGGGATCTCCTACGAGCAGTACTTC
TRBV28,.,.,TRBJ1-1,CASLVGRNTEAFF,TGTGCCAGTCTCGTGGGGCGGAACACTGAAGCTTTCTTT
TRBV5-6,.,.,TRBJ1-2,CASSLDPGGYGYTF,TGTGCCAGCAGCTTGGACCCCGGCGGCTATGGCTACACCTTC
TRBV2,TRBD1,.,TRBJ2-7,CASSRDRGSEQYF,TGTGCCAGCAGCCGGGACAGGGGATCCGAGCAGTACTTC
TRBV10-3,.,.,TRBJ2-1,CAISLTGNEQFF,TGTGCCATCAGTCTAACAGGGAATGAGCAGTTCTTC
TRBV19,TRBD1,.,TRBJ1-6,CAGGQGVSPLHF,TGTGCCGGGGGACAGGGGGTATCACCCCTCCACTTT
TRBV5-4,.,.,TRBJ1-2,CASSPTPGPGGYTF,TGTGCCAGCAGCCCGACCCCGGGTCCCGGGGGCTACACCTTC
TRBV4-3,TRBD1,.,TRBJ1-2,CASSQVRGLDREDYGYTF,TGCGCCAGCAGCCAAGTCCGGGGACTAGACAGGGAAGACTATGGCTACACCTTC
TRBV2,.,.,TRBJ1-2,CASTAGSNYGYTF,TGTGCCAGCACGGCAGGGTCTAACTATGGCTACACCTTC
TRBV7-2,.,.,TRBJ2-3,CASSLSPLGADTQYF,TGTGCCAGCAGCTTAAGTCCCCTCGGGGCAGATACGCAGTATTTT
TRBV18,TRBD1,.,TRBJ1-3,CASSLDRQGPGNTIYF,TGTGCCAGCTCACTAGACCGACAGGGGCCAGGAAACACCATATATTTT
TRBV7-9,.,.,TRBJ2-5,CASSLEWTGAGGEETQYF,TGTGCCAGCAGCTTAGAATGGACGGGAGCAGGCGGGGAGGAGACCCAGTACTTC
TRBV19,.,.,TRBJ1-5,CASTQHGVDNQPQHF,TGTGCCAGTACCCAACACGGGGTCGACAATCAGCCCCAGCATTTT
TRBV5-1,TRBD2,.,TRBJ2-7,CASSPGLALPRKQYF,TGCGCCAGCAGTCCCGGACTAGCGTTACCTCGGAAGCAGTACTTC
TRBV5-6,.,.,TRBJ1-2,CASSLGVLDGYTF,TGTGCCAGCAGCTTGGGAGTTTTGGATGGCTACACCTTC
TRBV19,.,.,TRBJ1-1,CASSITVVTEAFF,TGTGCCAGTAGTATAACGGTAGTCACTGAAGCTTTCTTT
TRBV7-6,TRBD2,.,TRBJ2-1,CASSLEREQWPSDEQFF,TGTGCCAGCAGCCTCGAGCGGGAGCAGTGGCCCTCCGATGAGCAGTTCTTC
TRBV27,TRBD1,.,TRBJ2-7,CASTTTNDRVLYF,TGTGCCAGCACCACTACCAATGACAGGGTTTTATACTTC
TRBV4-1,.,.,TRBJ2-7,CASSQEPSPYEQYF,TGCGCCAGCAGCCAAGAACCTAGCCCCTACGAGCAGTACTTC
TRBV6-1,.,.,TRBJ1-5,CASTGRYSNQPQHF,TGTGCCAGCACGGGTCGGTATAGCAATCAGCCCCAGCATTTT
TRBV6-1,TRBD2,medium-sized,TRBJ2-7,CASSEAGTSGYEQYF,TGTGCCAGCAGTGAAGCTGGGACTAGCGGATACGAGCAGTACTTC
TRBV6-1,.,.,TRBJ2-5,CASSGAQETQYF,TGTGCCAGCTCTGGGGCCCAAGAGACCCAGTACTTC
TRBV18,.,.,TRBJ2-7,CASSPPSFSVEQYF,TGTGCCAGCTCACCACCGTCCTTTTCGGTCGAGCAGTACTTC
TRBV9,.,.,TRBJ2-5,CASSVGAVGVGETQYF,TGTGCCAGCAGCGTAGGTGCGGTGGGAGTCGGTGAGACCCAGTACTTC
TRBV5-1,TRBD1,.,TRBJ2-7,CASSLYSGDRYEQYF,TGCGCCAGCAGCTTATACTCTGGGGACAGATACGAGCAGTACTTC
TRBV7-2,.,.,TRBJ2-7,CASSEQGREVEQYF,TGTGCCAGCAGCGAACAGGGCCGGGAGGTCGAGCAGTACTTC
TRBV9,.,.,TRBJ2-6,CASSSGNLLPGANVLTF,TGTGCCAGCAGCTCAGGGAATTTACTCCCTGGGGCCAACGTCCTGACTTTC
TRBV2,TRBD2,.,TRBJ2-7,CASSRGGTSYEQYF,TGTGCCAGCAGTCGGGGGGGCACGTCCTACGAGCAGTACTTC
TRBV27,TRBD1,.,TRBJ1-1,CASSRQGVGTEAFF,TGTGCCAGCAGCCGACAGGGGGTAGGCACTGAAGCTTTCTTT
TRBV4-1,.,.,TRBJ1-3,CASSRGQVETNTIYF,TGCGCCAGCAGCCGCGGACAAGTCGAGACAAACACCATATATTTT
TRBV5-6,.,.,TRBJ2-6,CASSTGMGFSGANVLTF,TGTGCCAGCAGCACCGGGATGGGGTTCTCTGGGGCCAACGTCCTGACTTTC
TRBV6-1,TRBD1,.,TRBJ1-2,CALRDRGIRDYGYTF,TGTGCCCTCCGGGACAGGGGAATAAGGGACTATGGCTACACCTTC